What follows are 31 T cell receptor beta chains derived from one specimen sequenced in a study of CD8+ T cells in alopecia areata. RNA, once extracted, was reverse transcribed into cDNA for use as the sequencing template. The repertoire was sequenced with immunoSEQ multiplex PCR; TCRdb's copy has only in-frame clones and lacks some. Here the sample spans some 51,000 clones, over 95% being singletons. This specimen consisted of CD8+ T cells sorted from blood, obtained at week 0. These receptors all stem from a human donor with alopecia areata.

The rearrangement uses TRBV2 and TRBJ2-7; no clear D gene. This CDR3 is 14 amino acids long. Germline V gives CDR1 SNHLY, CDR2 FYNNEI. V gave up 4 bases and J gave up 1 base, with 11 bases separating them. This CDR3 reads CASSAGTTSYEQYF. The CDR3 DNA sequence: TGTGCCAGCAGTGCAGGCACCACGTCCTACGAGCAGTACTTC.

CDR3 sequence reads: CASSERRVEGEQYF. The DNA of the CDR3 is TGTGCCAGCAGTGAACGAAGGGTAGAGGGCGAGCAGTACTTC. The V call is TRBV6-1, the J call TRBJ2-7; maybe TRBD2 (5 bases). The CDR3 contains 14 residues. V lost 2 bases to trimming and J lost 6 bases, with 14 bases between them. The germline V gene has CDR1 MNHNS and CDR2 SASEGT.

The sample holds one count of this clone. The V gene is TRBV7-2, the J gene TRBJ2-5, with 7 bases lining up with TRBD1. V was pared by 4 bases and J by 2 bases, with 7 bases of the junction left unmatched. CDR3 length equals 15 residues. Looked up from germline, CDR1 is SGHTA and CDR2 is FQGNSA. This CDR3 reads CASSSRTGRQETQYF. The CDR3 DNA reads as TGTGCCAGCAGCTCCCGGACAGGTAGACAAGAGACCCAGTACTTC.

The V gene is TRBV11-3, the J gene TRBJ1-5; 7 bases fit TRBD1. The germline V gene encodes CDR1 SGHNT and CDR2 YENEEA. This CDR3 has 13 amino acids. V lost 5 bases to trimming and J lost 5 bases; unmatched junction nucleotides: 3. As DNA, the CDR3 is TGTGCCAGCAGCCTCACAGGGGATCAGCCCCAGCATTTT. Translating it yields CASSLTGDQPQHF.

The chain couples TRBV4-1 to TRBJ2-5; D call uncertain. TRBJ2-7 explains the end of the DNA better; the J call may be wrong. The CDR3 covers 15 residues. Germline CDR1 MGHRA, CDR2 YSYEKL. The CDR3 DNA sequence: TGCGCCAGCAGCCAAGCACACGAGAGCTCCTACGAGCAGTACTTC. It codes for CASSQAHESSYEQYF.

This clone was recorded only once. The V call is TRBV4-2, the J call TRBJ1-4; D gene unclear. The CDR3 sequence is 14 residues long. The germline CDR1 and CDR2 sequences are LGHNA and YNFKEQ. The V end was cut by 0 bases, the J end by 4 bases, with 6 bases between. The chain's CDR3 is CASSQEGVNEKLFF. CDR3 bases: TGTGCCAGCAGCCAAGAGGGTGTTAATGAAAAACTGTTTTTT.

The chain combines TRBV9 with TRBJ2-7; D may be TRBD2 (6 bases). The CDR3 runs 15 residues. The germline gives CDR1 SGDLS, CDR2 YYNGEE. V gave up 1 base and J gave up 0 bases, with 11 bases separating them. The chain's CDR3 is CASSVSGGYSYEQYF. CDR3 nucleotide sequence: TGTGCCAGCAGCGTATCCGGGGGATACTCCTACGAGCAGTACTTC.

V and J are TRBV7-6 and TRBJ2-7; 11 bases match TRBD2. The CDR3 consists of 15 residues. The ends lost 4 bases at V and 5 bases at J; junction bases unmatched: 7. Looked up from germline, CDR1 is SGHVS and CDR2 is FNYEAQ. This CDR3 is CASSSLAGGRDEQYF. CDR3 DNA: TGTGCCAGCAGCTCTCTAGCGGGGGGTCGAGACGAGCAGTACTTC. The full variable domain, its missing parts supplied by reference TRBV7-6 and TRBJ2-7, is GAGVSQSPRYKVTKRGQDVALRCDPISGHVSLYWYRQALGQGPEFLTYFNYEAQQDKSGLPNDRFSAERPEGSISTLTIQRTEQRDSAMYRCASSSLAGGRDEQYFGPGTRLTVT.

J is TRBJ2-7 and V is TRBV27, with a possible D match to TRBD1 (5 bases). Looked up from germline, CDR1 is MNHEY and CDR2 is SMNVEV (reference sequence). The V and J ends lost 4 bases and 4 bases respectively, with 14 bases between them. The CDR3 is 14 amino acids. The CDR3 nucleotides read TGTGCCAGCAGTTGGGTTGGGGCCGGGTACGAGCAGTACTTC. This gives the protein CASSWVGAGYEQYF.

V gene TRBV27 combines with J gene TRBJ2-3, with 9 positions matching TRBD1. From germline, CDR1 is MNHEY and CDR2 SMNVEV (reference sequence). The junction had 9 bases not matched to a gene; V was cut back by 7 bases and J by 1 base. The CDR3 totals 16 residues. Here the CDR3 DNA reads TGTGCCAGCACCTCAATAAGGACAGGGGGCACAGATACGCAGTATTTT. This gives the protein CASTSIRTGGTDTQYF.

DNA of the CDR3: TGTGCCAGCTCACCGTGGGACAGGGGGAGGCACGAGCAGTACTTC. Protein sequence: CASSPWDRGRHEQYF. The rearrangement joins TRBV18 to TRBJ2-7; 11 bases align to TRBD1. The J segment lost 5 bases and the V segment lost 3 bases, leaving 6 bases of the junction unmatched. From germline, CDR1 is KGHSH and CDR2 LQKENI. The CDR3 contains 15 residues.

The chain couples TRBV6-5 to TRBJ2-2; D gene ambiguous. The germline V gene has CDR1 MNHEY and CDR2 SVGAGI. The germline V and J ends were trimmed by 2 bases and 2 bases, with 12 bases remaining between them. CDR3 length: 16 amino acids. The chain's CDR3 is CASSYGRFINTGELFF. CDR3 DNA sequence: TGTGCCAGCAGTTACGGCCGCTTTATAAACACCGGGGAGCTGTTTTTT.

The chain is built from TRBV7-8 and TRBJ2-7; unclear D gene. The CDR3 totals 13 residues. V lost 4 bases to trimming and J lost 0 bases, with 7 bases between them. Germline V gene sequence: CDR1 SGHVS, CDR2 FQNEAQ. The CDR3, as DNA: TGTGCCAGCAGCTCGCCAAGCTCCTACGAGCAGTACTTC. Translated, it gives CASSSPSSYEQYF.

The chain uses TRBV7-9 and TRBJ2-3; D is unresolved. Trimming shortened V by 5 bases and J by 0 bases, and 12 bases separated the two germline ends. The CDR3 has 15 amino acids. Germline lookup yields CDR1 SEHNR and CDR2 FQNEAQ (reference sequence). This CDR3 reads CASSPSWGSTDTQYF. The CDR3 region has the DNA TGTGCCAGCAGCCCTTCTTGGGGTAGCACAGATACGCAGTATTTT. Complete variable domain (other parts from reference TRBV7-9 and TRBJ2-3): DTGVSQNPRHKITKRGQNVTFRCDPISEHNRLYWYRQTLGQGPEFLTYFQNEAQLEKSRLLSDRFSAERPKGSFSTLEIQRTEQGDSAMYLCASSPSWGSTDTQYFGPGTRLTVL.

The CDR3 sequence: CASSLRTGPTLSYEQYF. For the CDR3, the DNA is TGTGCCAGCAGCTTGAGGACAGGTCCAACCCTCTCCTACGAGCAGTACTTC. The rearrangement joins TRBV7-8 to TRBJ2-7; 7 bases are a match to TRBD1. Germline CDR1 is SGHVS and CDR2 is FQNEAQ. The junction had 11 bases not matched to a gene; V was cut back by 3 bases and J by 0 bases. There are 17 residues in the CDR3. Using reference TRBV7-8 and TRBJ2-7 for the parts outside the CDR3, the full variable domain is GAGVSQSPRYKVAKRGQDVALRCDPISGHVSLFWYQQALGQGPEFLTYFQNEAQLDKSGLPSDRFFAERPEGSVSTLKIQRTQQEDSAVYLCASSLRTGPTLSYEQYFGPGTRLTVT.

V and J are TRBV23-1 and TRBJ2-7; 9 nucleotides align to TRBD1. TRBV23-1 is annotated as an ORF whose role is uncertain. The junction had 12 bases not matched to a gene; V was cut back by 6 bases and J by 3 bases. The CDR3 has 16 amino acids. CDR3 nucleotides: TGCGCCAGCAGACCCCTTCTCCGGGACAGGGTCTACGAGCAGTACTTC. It yields the protein CASRPLLRDRVYEQYF.

This CDR3 is CASSLSRQGGTEAFF. The CDR3 coding sequence is TGTGCCAGCAGTTTATCGAGACAGGGCGGCACTGAAGCTTTCTTT. The genes are TRBV27 and TRBJ1-1; 7 bases line up with TRBD1. This CDR3 is 15 amino acids long. Germline loops: CDR1 MNHEY, CDR2 SMNVEV (reference sequence). With V trimmed by 0 bases and J by 4 bases, 5 bases remained unmatched.

The CDR3 DNA reads as TGTGCCAGTTGCCGACCTGGCCAAGAGACCCAGTACTTC. Translated, it gives CASCRPGQETQYF. The rearrangement uses TRBV6-5 and TRBJ2-5; D unresolved. This CDR3 is built from 13 residues. Germline CDR1 MNHEY, CDR2 SVGAGI. V gave up 9 bases and J gave up 1 base, with 12 bases separating them.

This clone has only one observation. V usage is TRBV11-3 and J usage is TRBJ2-1; either TRBD1 or TRBD2 may fit D (6 bases each). V was trimmed by 0 bases and J by 9 bases, leaving 12 bases between them. CDR1 is SGHNT, CDR2 YENEEA, per germline. The CDR3 is 14 amino acids. The CDR3 loop reads CASSLDLRGGEQFF. The CDR3 DNA reads as TGTGCCAGCAGCTTAGATCTCAGGGGAGGTGAGCAGTTCTTC. Filled out from reference TRBV11-3 and TRBJ2-1, the complete variable domain reads EAGVVQSPRYKIIEKKQPVAFWCNPISGHNTLYWYLQNLGQGPELLIRYENEEAVDDSQLPKDRFSAERLKGVDSTLKIQPAELGDSAVYLCASSLDLRGGEQFFGPGTRLTVL.

About this clone itself: Other DNA sequences in this sample translate to the same CDR3. The rearrangement links TRBV10-3 to TRBJ2-7; the D call may be TRBD1 or TRBD2 (6 bases each). Germline CDR1 reads ENHRY; CDR2 reads SYGVKD. The CDR3 runs 17 residues. Trimming left V 2 bases short and J 0 bases short, with 17 bases between. Here the CDR3 DNA reads TGTGCCATCAGTGAGGCTAGTGGGGGGCCGAGCTCCTACGAGCAGTACTTC. Encoded protein: CAISEASGGPSSYEQYF.

V and J are TRBV27 and TRBJ1-2; D might be TRBD1 (6 bases). Deletions cut 5 bases from V and 4 bases from J, with 11 bases between. The CDR3 spans 13 residues. Germline lookup yields CDR1 MNHEY and CDR2 SMNVEV (reference sequence). DNA for the CDR3: TGTGCCAGCAGTGACAGGACTACCTATGGCTACACCTTC. Translating it yields CASSDRTTYGYTF.

This clone was observed once. V and J are TRBV5-5 and TRBJ2-2, with D perhaps TRBD1 (5 bases). Trimming stripped 3 bases from V and 12 bases from J, with 9 bases between. Germline V gene lookup returns CDR1 SGHKS and CDR2 YYEKEE (reference sequence). The CDR3 is 11 amino acids. Here the CDR3 reads CASSSTAQLFF. DNA of the CDR3: TGTGCCAGCAGCTCGACAGCCCAGCTGTTTTTT.

Remarks on this clone: Germline and junction disagree at one end, which may indicate a read error. The chain carries TRBV7-7 and TRBJ2-7, with TRBD1 matching 8 bases. Germline lookup yields CDR1 SSHAT and CDR2 FNYEAQ (reference sequence). This CDR3 has 16 residues. The CDR3 region has the DNA TGTGCTAGCAGCTCTCCTGCGGGACAGGACTCCTACGAGCAGTACTTC. This sequence encodes CASSSPAGQDSYEQYF.

The chain recombines TRBV7-9 with TRBJ1-4; D ambiguous. Germline CDR1 is SEHNR and CDR2 is FQNEAQ (reference sequence). The CDR3 is 15 residues long. Deletions cut 5 bases from V and 7 bases from J, with 17 bases between. Written as DNA, the CDR3 is TGTGCCAGCAGCGAGCAGACGGGGATGCTTGAAAAACTGTTTTTT. As protein: CASSEQTGMLEKLFF.

The chain uses TRBV4-3 and TRBJ2-7; the D gene is possibly TRBD2 (5 bases). The CDR3 has 15 residues. Trimming stripped 0 bases from V and 3 bases from J, with 12 bases between. Germline CDR1 reads LGHNA; CDR2 reads YSLEER. The CDR3 reads CASSQDWAGIYEQYF. In nucleotides, the CDR3 is TGCGCCAGCAGCCAAGATTGGGCCGGGATCTACGAGCAGTACTTC.

The rearrangement uses TRBV7-8 and TRBJ2-1; D is unresolved. CDR1 SGHVS and CDR2 FQNEAQ come from the germline V gene. This CDR3 is built from 13 residues. V was shortened by 4 bases and J by 8 bases, with 12 bases between the two germline ends. CDR3 residues: CASSSALVYEQFF. The CDR3 nucleotides read TGTGCCAGCAGCTCCGCCCTGGTCTATGAGCAGTTCTTC.

This rearrangement joins TRBV4-3 to TRBJ2-1, with TRBD2 matching over 9 bases. Looked up from germline, CDR1 is LGHNA and CDR2 is YSLEER. The ends lost 0 bases at V and 10 bases at J; junction bases unmatched: 10. This CDR3 has 16 residues. The CDR3 sequence is CASSQEAAGGLREQFF. Written as DNA, the CDR3 is TGCGCCAGCAGCCAAGAGGCGGCGGGGGGGCTCAGGGAGCAGTTCTTC.

The chain has TRBV6-1 and TRBJ2-2, with D perhaps matching TRBD2 (5 bases). Between the trimmed V and J ends, which lost 3 bases and 6 bases, there was a span of 11 bases. The CDR3 contains 14 residues. Germline V lookup: CDR1 MNHNS, CDR2 SASEGT. CDR3 coding DNA: TGTGCCAGCAGTGAGGAGGCGATCCCCGGGGAGCTGTTTTTT. Residues: CASSEEAIPGELFF.

V and J are TRBV6-5 and TRBJ2-2; weak D call: TRBD2 (6 bases). V dropped 2 bases and J dropped 0 bases, with 7 bases sitting between them. Germline loops: CDR1 MNHEY, CDR2 SVGAGI. The CDR3 loop spans 15 amino acids. The CDR3 DNA reads as TGTGCCAGCAGTTACGGGGGGTCGAACACCGGGGAGCTGTTTTTT. The encoded protein is CASSYGGSNTGELFF.

The chain couples TRBV4-1 to TRBJ2-2; D possibly corresponds to TRBD2 (5 bases). Germline V gene data show CDR1 as MGHRA and CDR2 as YSYEKL. Trimming shortened V by 4 bases and J by 7 bases, and 16 bases separated the two germline ends. The CDR3 spans 15 residues. CDR3 coding DNA: TGCGCCAGCAGCCCTCCACAGCGTGGGAGCGGGGAGCTGTTTTTT. This gives the protein CASSPPQRGSGELFF.

The rearrangement joins TRBV2 to TRBJ2-7; tentatively, D is TRBD2 (6 bases). Germline CDR1 is SNHLY and CDR2 is FYNNEI. V was shortened by 0 bases and J by 5 bases, with 11 bases between the two germline ends. The CDR3 consists of 14 residues. The CDR3 here is CASSEAGLPHEQYF. CDR3 sequence (DNA): TGTGCCAGCAGTGAAGCGGGACTCCCGCACGAGCAGTACTTC.